This is a list of T cell receptor beta chains from one sample in a study of blood T cells in healthy people across ages. TCRdb used MiXCR to reprocess the 5' RACE reads, holding one entry per CDR3 protein. The table shows roughly 1,800,000 distinct CDR3 sequences, with 49% occurring only once. Sequencing was done on a sample of blood. These receptors originate from a woman in her thirties or forties in good health. Each CDR3 is given without its conserved first and last residue. Each record gives: D gene, V gene, CDR3 protein. D genes are given only for firm matches.

d_call: TRBD1; v_call: TRBV6-5; cdr3_aa: ASWQGGGEDQPQH
d_call: -; v_call: TRBV15; cdr3_aa: ATSRGRAGNNQPQH
d_call: -; v_call: TRBV7-2; cdr3_aa: ARGGDRTDTQY
d_call: TRBD2; v_call: TRBV7-2; cdr3_aa: ASREGTTYEQY
d_call: -; v_call: TRBV9; cdr3_aa: ASNTPGNTEAF
d_call: -; v_call: TRBV6-2/TRBV6-3; cdr3_aa: ASTPRGRGQKQPQH
d_call: -; v_call: TRBV24-1; cdr3_aa: ATSDGPRREETQY
d_call: -; v_call: TRBV5-6; cdr3_aa: ASSSRAGGLNTEAF
d_call: -; v_call: TRBV7-2; cdr3_aa: ASSLRPYNEQY
d_call: -; v_call: TRBV7-2; cdr3_aa: ASSYAAYEQY
d_call: -; v_call: TRBV20-1; cdr3_aa: SARGGRGAPSTRAYEQY
d_call: -; v_call: TRBV19; cdr3_aa: ASSRGDSTDTQY